Presented here are 9 T cell receptor beta chains from one specimen sequenced in a study of technical replicates of blood from a handful of donors. This table comes from immunoSEQ multiplex PCR, and its TCRdb copy is limited to in-frame clones, with some not included. The sample includes some 80,000 clones, around 97% of them seen just once. Sequencing was done on a sample of T cells isolated from PBMCs. These receptor sequences come from a human donor in good health.

This sequence joins TRBV28 and TRBJ2-2; D is uncertain. V was pared by 4 bases and J by 1 base, with 4 bases between. Germline CDR1 reads MDHEN; CDR2 reads SYDVKM. There are 13 residues in the CDR3. CDR3 region: CASSSGNTGELFF. In nucleotides, the CDR3 is TGTGCCAGCAGTTCCGGGAACACCGGGGAGCTGTTTTTT.

The CDR3 spells CASSLQGPQPQHF. In DNA, the CDR3 is TGTGCCAGCAGTTTACAGGGGCCTCAGCCCCAGCATTTT. The chain couples TRBV28 to TRBJ1-5; D might be TRBD1 (6 bases). Germline-derived CDR1 and CDR2 are MDHEN and SYDVKM. The CDR3 is 13 amino acids. V lost 2 bases and J lost 6, with 8 bases in between.

This clone was counted between two and nine times. This sequence joins TRBV7-3 and TRBJ2-2, with TRBD2 matching 10 bases. The V gene end was trimmed by 0 bases and the J gene end by 1 base; junction bases not matched to a gene: 8. The CDR3 runs 19 residues. CDR1 is SGHTA and CDR2 is FQGTGA in the germline V gene. The CDR3 sequence is CASSLTGPRTSGNTGELFF. DNA for the CDR3: TGTGCCAGCAGCTTAACGGGGCCCCGGACTAGCGGGAACACCGGGGAGCTGTTTTTT.

J is TRBJ2-1 and V is TRBV4-1; TRBD2 agrees at 13 bases. J lost 6 bases, V lost 4 bases, and 15 bases had no gene match. Germline lookup yields CDR1 MGHRA and CDR2 YSYEKL. The CDR3 is 19 residues long. The CDR3 loop is CASSRTSGRADWGSNEQFF. Written as DNA, the CDR3 is TGCGCCAGCAGCCGCACTAGCGGGAGGGCCGATTGGGGATCCAATGAGCAGTTCTTC.

The chain combines TRBV11-3 with TRBJ1-4; tentatively, D is TRBD1 (6 bases). The CDR3 is 16 residues long. From germline, CDR1 is SGHNT and CDR2 YENEEA. The V gene lost 5 bases and the J gene lost 2 bases, with 15 bases spanning the gap. CDR3 sequence: CASSAFPQGTNEKLFF. CDR3 nucleotide sequence: TGTGCCAGCAGCGCATTTCCCCAGGGGACTAATGAAAAACTGTTTTTT.

V is TRBV5-1 and J is TRBJ1-1; D possibly corresponds to TRBD1 (5 bases). Per the germline V gene, CDR1 is SGHRS and CDR2 is YFSETQ. V lost 4 bases, J lost 0 bases, and 13 bases lay in between. CDR3 length: 15 residues. CDR3 sequence (DNA): TGCGCCAGCAGCCCGGGGGTACCGATGAACACTGAAGCTTTCTTT. Translation gives CASSPGVPMNTEAFF. The complete variable domain, with remaining parts taken from reference TRBV5-1 and TRBJ1-1, reads KAGVTQTPRYLIKTRGQQVTLSCSPISGHRSVSWYQQTPGQGLQFLFEYFSETQRNKGNFPGRFSGRQFSNSRSEMNVSTLELGDSALYLCASSPGVPMNTEAFFGQGTRLTVV.

The chain uses TRBV27 and TRBJ1-2; 9 bases are a match to TRBD1. Trimming removed 6 bases from V and 3 bases from J; junction bases left unmatched: 8. CDR3 length equals 15 residues. Germline assignment: CDR1 MNHEY and CDR2 SMNVEV (reference sequence). DNA for the CDR3: TGTGCCAGCAGCCCGGACAGGGGCCAATACTATGGCTACACCTTC. Translation gives CASSPDRGQYYGYTF.

The chain joins TRBV9 to TRBJ2-2; 13 bases are shared with TRBD2. Germline assignment: CDR1 SGDLS and CDR2 YYNGEE. V was clipped by 5 bases and J by 6 bases; unmatched bases: 7. The CDR3 spans 16 residues. The chain's CDR3 is CASSLLAGGLAGELFF. For the CDR3, the DNA is TGTGCCAGCAGTTTACTAGCGGGAGGGCTTGCCGGGGAGCTGTTTTTT.

The V and J genes are TRBV28 and TRBJ1-1, with 7 nucleotides matching TRBD1. This CDR3 is 15 amino acids long. Looked up from germline, CDR1 is MDHEN and CDR2 is SYDVKM. The trim removed 4 bases at V and 3 bases at J, leaving 8 bases unmatched. Here the CDR3 reads CASSSKYRGHTEAFF. DNA for the CDR3: TGTGCCAGCAGTTCTAAGTACAGGGGCCACACTGAAGCTTTCTTT. Together with reference TRBV28 and TRBJ1-1, the CDR3 gives the full variable domain: DVKVTQSSRYLVKRTGEKVFLECVQDMDHENMFWYRQDPGLGLRLIYFSYDVKMKEKGDIPEGYSVSREKKERFSLILESASTNQTSMYLCASSSKYRGHTEAFFGQGTRLTVV.